This TCR beta chain was sequenced during a study of tumor and adjacent non-tumor tissue in lung cancer. Study at large: Patients comprised about a dozen adenocarcinoma, a couple of squamous cell carcinoma and 1 small cell lung cancer. Samples averaged roughly 4.2 million productive TCRbeta reads each.

This clonotype appeared once. Its specificity is not known. RNA was extracted from bulk tissue without any cell sorting. The CDR3 sequence is 14 residues long. Per the germline V gene, CDR1 is MNHEY and CDR2 is SVGAGI. The V end was cut by 6 bases, the J end by 4 bases, with 12 bases between. Study outcomes and limitations: Higher tumor TCR diversity was associated with shorter survival.

Three rounds of nested PCR, following a modified ARM-PCR protocol, produced the TCRbeta library. Each CDR3 protein gets one entry after TCRdb re-called the multiplex PCR reads with MiXCR. The sample carries fewer than 130,000 distinct CDR3 sequences, around 82% recorded once. Material for sequencing was lung tumor tissue. This TCR was sampled from a man in his sixties or seventies with non-small cell lung cancer. This chain links TRBV6-5 with TRBJ2-2, with a possible D match to TRBD1 (5 bases). This CDR3 reads CASRRQGVTGELFF. The CDR3 bases are TGTGCCAGCAGAAGGCAGGGTGTCACCGGGGAGCTGTTTTTT.